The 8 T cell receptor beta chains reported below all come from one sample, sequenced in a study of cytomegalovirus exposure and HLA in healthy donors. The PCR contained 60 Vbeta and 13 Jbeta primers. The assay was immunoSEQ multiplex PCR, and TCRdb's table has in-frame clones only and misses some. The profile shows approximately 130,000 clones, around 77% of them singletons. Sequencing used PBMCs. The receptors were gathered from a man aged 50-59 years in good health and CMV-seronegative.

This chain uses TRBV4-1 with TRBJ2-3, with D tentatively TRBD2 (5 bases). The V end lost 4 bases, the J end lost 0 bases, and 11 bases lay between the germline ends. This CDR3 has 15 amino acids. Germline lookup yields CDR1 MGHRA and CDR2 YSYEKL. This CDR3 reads CASSREGPSTDTQYF. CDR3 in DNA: TGCGCCAGCAGCCGCGAGGGCCCTAGCACAGATACGCAGTATTTT.

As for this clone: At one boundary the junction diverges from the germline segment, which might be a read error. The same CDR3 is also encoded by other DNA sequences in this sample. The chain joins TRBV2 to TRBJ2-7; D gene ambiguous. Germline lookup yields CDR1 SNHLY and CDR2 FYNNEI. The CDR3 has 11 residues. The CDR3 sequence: CASSSSYEQYF. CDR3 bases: TGCGCCAGCAGCTCCTCCTACGAGCAGTACTTC.

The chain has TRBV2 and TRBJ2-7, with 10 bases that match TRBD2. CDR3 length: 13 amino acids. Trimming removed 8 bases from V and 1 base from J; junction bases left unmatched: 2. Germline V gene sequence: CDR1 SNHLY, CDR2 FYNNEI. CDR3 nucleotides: TGTGCCAGCCGGACTAGCGGATCCTACGAGCAGTACTTC. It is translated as CASRTSGSYEQYF.

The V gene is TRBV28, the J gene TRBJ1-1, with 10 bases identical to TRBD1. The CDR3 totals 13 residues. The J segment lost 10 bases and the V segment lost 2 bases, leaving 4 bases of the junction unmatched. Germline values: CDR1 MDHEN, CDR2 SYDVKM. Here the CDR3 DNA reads TGTGCCAGCAGTTTAACGGGACAGGGGATAGCTTTCTTT. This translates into CASSLTGQGIAFF.

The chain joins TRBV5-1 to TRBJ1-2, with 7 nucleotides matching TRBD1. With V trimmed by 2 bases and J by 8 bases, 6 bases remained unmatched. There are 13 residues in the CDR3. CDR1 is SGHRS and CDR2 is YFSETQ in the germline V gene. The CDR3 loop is CASSLEGAGGYTF. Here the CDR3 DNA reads TGCGCCAGCAGCTTAGAGGGGGCCGGGGGCTACACCTTC.

CDR3 residues: CAISEFILAGDGKNIQYF. The CDR3, as DNA: TGTGCCATCAGTGAGTTTATACTAGCGGGAGATGGCAAAAACATTCAGTACTTC. V gene TRBV10-3 combines with J gene TRBJ2-4; 11 bases are a match to TRBD2. This CDR3 contains 18 residues. V lost 1 base to trimming and J lost 3 bases; unmatched junction nucleotides: 8. Germline CDR1 ENHRY, CDR2 SYGVKD.

CDR3 nucleotide sequence: TGTGCCAGCAGGCTCGAAGCAGGAGAGACCCAGTACTTC. Protein sequence: CASRLEAGETQYF. This chain links TRBV2 with TRBJ2-5; the D is unclear. Trimming pared 6 bases from V and 4 bases from J, leaving 12 bases between. Germline loops: CDR1 SNHLY, CDR2 FYNNEI. This CDR3 is 13 amino acids long.

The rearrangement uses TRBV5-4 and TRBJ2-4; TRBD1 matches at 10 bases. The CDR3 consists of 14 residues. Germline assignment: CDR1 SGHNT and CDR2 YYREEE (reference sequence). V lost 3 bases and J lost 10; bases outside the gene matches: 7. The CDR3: CASSYLDRGSIQYF. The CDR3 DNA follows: TGTGCCAGCAGCTACCTGGACAGGGGGAGTATTCAGTACTTC.